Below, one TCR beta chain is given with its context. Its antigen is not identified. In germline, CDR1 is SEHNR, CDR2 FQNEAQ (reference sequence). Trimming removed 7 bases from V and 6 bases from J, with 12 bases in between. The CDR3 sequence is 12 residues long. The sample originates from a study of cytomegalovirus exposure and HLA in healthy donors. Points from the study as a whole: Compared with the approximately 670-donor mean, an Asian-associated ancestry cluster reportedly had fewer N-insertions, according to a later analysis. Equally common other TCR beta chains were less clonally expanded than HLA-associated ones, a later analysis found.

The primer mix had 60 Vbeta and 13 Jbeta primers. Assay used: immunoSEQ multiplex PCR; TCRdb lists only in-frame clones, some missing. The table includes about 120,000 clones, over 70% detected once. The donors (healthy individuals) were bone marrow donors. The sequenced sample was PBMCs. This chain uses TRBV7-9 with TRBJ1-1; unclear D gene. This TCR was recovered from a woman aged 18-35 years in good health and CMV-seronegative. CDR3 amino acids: CASTLARAEAFF. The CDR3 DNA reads TGTGCCAGCACCTTGGCGAGGGCTGAAGCTTTCTTT.